These 11 T cell receptor beta chains originate from one sample sequenced in a study of molecular identifiers for immune sequencing clone quantification. TCRdb used MiXCR to reprocess the PCR reads, holding one entry per CDR3 protein. This table holds 600,000 to 650,000 distinct CDR3 sequences, 20% found once. What was sequenced was naive CD8+ T cells from blood, with Jurkat cell RNA spiked in. Subset here: FACS-sorted CD8+CD4-CCR7+CD45RA+ naive T cells. These TCRs come from a human donor in good health. Some libraries in this study had Jurkat cell RNA spiked in.

This clonotype has a count of ten or more. Written as DNA, the CDR3 is TGTGCCAGCAGCTTAGGTCCGGGGGCGAGCTACGAGCAGTACTTC. It encodes CASSLGPGASYEQYF. The chain couples TRBV11-2 to TRBJ2-7; D tentatively reads TRBD1 or TRBD2 (6 bases each). Germline V gene lookup returns CDR1 SGHAT and CDR2 FQNNGV. The V end lost 1 base, the J end lost 3 bases, and 13 bases lay between the germline ends. This CDR3 has 15 amino acids.

This clonotype appeared a few times. The chain links TRBV18 to TRBJ1-2; 8 bases are a match to TRBD1. The CDR3 is 16 residues long. With V trimmed by 6 bases and J by 3 bases, 12 bases remained unmatched. CDR1 KGHSH and CDR2 LQKENI come from the germline V gene. CDR3 coding DNA: TGTGCCAGCTCGGACATAGCAGGGGGCGCGGACTATGGCTACACCTTC. Its translation is CASSDIAGGADYGYTF.

This clonotype was picked up many times. The chain employs TRBV3-1 and TRBJ2-7, with D possibly matching TRBD1 (7 bases). The CDR3 sequence is 15 residues long. Trimming left V 0 bases short and J 6 bases short, with 15 bases between. Per the germline V gene, CDR1 is LGHDT and CDR2 is YNNKEL (reference sequence). As DNA, the CDR3 is TGTGCCAGCAGCCAAGATCGGAGGGGGCCGGTCGAGCAGTACTTC. Its translation: CASSQDRRGPVEQYF.

This clonotype came up a few times. The genes are TRBV19 and TRBJ2-7; 7 positions match TRBD1. CDR1 is LNHDA, CDR2 SQIVND, per germline (reference sequence). V dropped 8 bases and J dropped 5; count of bases not matched to a gene: 6. CDR3 size: 12 residues. The CDR3 protein is CASGQGVDEQYF. The CDR3 DNA sequence: TGTGCCAGTGGGCAGGGGGTGGACGAGCAGTACTTC.

Details on this clonotype: Given a much more abundant clone one base away, this may be a read error. The chain has TRBV4-1 and TRBJ2-1; TRBD2 agrees at 9 bases. Trimming at V came to 1 base and at J to 8 bases, leaving 3 bases not matched to a gene. The length of the CDR3 is 14 residues. Per germline, CDR1 MGHRA and CDR2 YSYEKL. This chain's CDR3 is CASSQVGLAHEQFF. The CDR3 DNA reads TGCGCCAGCAGCCAAGTAGGACTAGCGCATGAGCAGTTCTTC.

A note on this clonotype: This may come from a read error, since a much larger clone is one base off. J is TRBJ1-1 and V is TRBV20-1, with D perhaps matching TRBD1 (5 bases). Trimming shortened V by 4 bases and J by 7 bases, and 16 bases separated the two germline ends. The CDR3 contains 13 residues. Per the germline V gene, CDR1 is DFQATT and CDR2 is SNEGSKA (reference sequence). CDR3 sequence reads: CSANRYGMIEAFF. CDR3 coding DNA: TGCAGTGCTAACAGGTACGGGATGATTGAAGCTTTCTTT.

There are many counts of this clonotype. This chain joins TRBV14 and TRBJ2-1; possibly TRBD2 for D (7 bases). Germline values: CDR1 SGHDN, CDR2 FVKESK. This CDR3 has 19 residues. With 2 bases removed from V and 6 bases from J, the gap between germline ends came to 26 bases. CDR3 loop: CASSQPRSRSGGFVNEQFF. The CDR3 region has the DNA TGTGCCAGCAGCCAACCTAGGTCCCGTTCGGGGGGCTTTGTCAATGAGCAGTTCTTC. The variable domain in full, with the rest retrieved from reference TRBV14 and TRBJ2-1, is EAGVTQFPSHSVIEKGQTVTLRCDPISGHDNLYWYRRVMGKEIKFLLHFVKESKQDESGMPNNRFLAERTGGTYSTLKVQPAELEDSGVYFCASSQPRSRSGGFVNEQFFGPGTRLTVL.

This clonotype has ten or more counts. The gene calls are TRBV28 and TRBJ2-5; 7 nucleotides line up with TRBD1. Germline-derived CDR1 and CDR2 are MDHEN and SYDVKM. Trimming at V came to 3 bases and at J to 6 bases, leaving 10 bases not matched to a gene. This CDR3 is 15 amino acids long. CDR3 in DNA: TGTGCCAGCAGTTTTAGGGGCCCGACAGGGAAGACCCAGTACTTC. Protein sequence: CASSFRGPTGKTQYF.

This clonotype was counted a few times. The rearrangement links TRBV12-3 or TRBV12-4 to TRBJ2-3; D is uncertain. The J call may be wrong; the DNA end is better matched by TRBJ1-5. The CDR3 spans 15 residues. CDR3 sequence: CASSFPSLTTDTQHF. CDR3 nucleotides: TGTGCCAGCAGTTTTCCTAGCCTGACCACAGATACGCAGCATTTT.

There are many counts of this clonotype. The chain has TRBV19 and TRBJ2-5; D may be TRBD2 (6 bases). Germline V gives CDR1 LNHDA, CDR2 SQIVND (reference sequence). CDR3 length equals 14 residues. V shed 1 base and J shed 1 base, with 7 bases lying between them. Here the CDR3 DNA reads TGTGCCAGTAGTATAGCCGGGGGCCAAGAGACCCAGTACTTC. Protein product: CASSIAGGQETQYF.

J is TRBJ1-6 and V is TRBV19; 10 nucleotides line up with TRBD1. Trimming at V came to 7 bases and at J to 10 bases, leaving 7 bases not matched to a gene. There are 14 residues in the CDR3. The germline gives CDR1 LNHDA, CDR2 SQIVND (reference sequence). The CDR3 nucleotides are TGTGCCAGTATGTGGGGACAGGGGTCCTCACCCCTCCACTTT. Its protein product is CASMWGQGSSPLHF. Full variable domain (remainder filled in from reference TRBV19 and TRBJ1-6): DGGITQSPKYLFRKEGQNVTLSCEQNLNHDAMYWYRQDPGQGLRLIYYSQIVNDFQKGDIAEGYSVSREKKESFPLTVTSAQKNPTAFYLCASMWGQGSSPLHFGNGTRLTVT.